This T cell receptor (beta chain) was obtained from a study of blood T cell repertoires in COVID-19 (dated by TCRdb to the early 2020s). About the investigation overall: Samples covering the acute and convalescent phases of COVID-19 were provided by collaborators in the United States, Italy and Spain. Where HLA class I and class II types were available, the types were taken from metadata supplied by the sample provider, not from assay-based typing. The sample metadata nearly always contained a de-identified subject ID, COVID-19 status, age in years and sex. The material from the prospective study consisted of cDNA or gDNA derived from T cells, B-cell-depleted T cells, or PBMCs. Subjects who had been exposed to COVID-19, were actively infected with it, or had recovered from it provided the deeply sampled blood TCRbeta repertoires that made up the dataset. Samples came from the ongoing ImmuneRACE study (first 160 participants) plus 1,254 subjects from 6 global collaborators. The repertoires were released in a freely available public database intended as a resource for research on the immune response to SARS-CoV-2.

TCRbeta CDR3 regions were amplified from genomic DNA by means of the immunoSEQ Assay, a bias-controlled multiplex PCR. The paper's processing steps were these. Nucleated cell counts per sample were estimated from amplification of reference gene primers within the assay. To quantify the absolute abundance of each unique TCRbeta CDR3 rearrangement, sequence reads were collapsed and filtered. For each sample, productive Simpson clonality was calculated as the square root of Simpson's diversity index over productive rearrangements. TCRdb holds this immuneACCESS table with in-frame rearrangements only. Some clones are missing; in checked studies, unresolved V genes explain under half, and the rest has no known cause. The V and J calls and clone size were taken over from that table, and D and trimming were inferred from the DNA. This sample comprises fewer than 180,000 clones, roughly 85% of them detected only once. The ten top clones hold less than 3.5% of the sample.

General study outcomes and caveats: How much clinical and demographic metadata was included differed by source and by participant, and the metadata was provided uncurated.

The CDR3 covers 15 residues, taking in both the cysteine and the phenylalanine. The read is trimmed to its CDR3 DNA, 45 bases read in frame from base 1. The germline V gene yields SGHVS for CDR1 and FQNEAQ for CDR2. Trimming removed 7 bases from V and 2 bases from J; the gene matches leave 10 bases unexplained. This clone has just one count. Its antigen remains unidentified. No clone much larger than this one lies a single base away; base qualities are absent. The collaborating institutions used their own protocols to collect whole blood in K2EDTA tubes. For TCRbeta analysis, collaborator samples were shipped as frozen whole blood, as isolated PBMCs, or as DNA extracted from either sample type.

The sample comprised peripheral blood. The chain is made from TRBV7-8 and TRBJ2-7, and 8 junction bases match TRBD2. This clonotype originated in a man in his 70s with acute or convalescent COVID-19. The CDR3 here reads CASTPGGRPPYEQYF. The DNA reads TGTGCCAGCACCCCTGGCGGGAGGCCTCCCTACGAGCAGTACTTC.